A single sample gave rise to the 26 T cell receptor beta chains below, sequenced in a study of preoperative IRX-2 immunotherapy in early breast cancer. This sample's treatment: preoperative locoregional IRX-2 cytokine immunotherapy. Sequenced by immunoSEQ multiplex PCR; TCRdb stores in-frame clones only, minus some. The table shows 25,000 to 30,000 clones, with 90% occurring only once. Sampling was conducted from a patient treated with IRX-2 immunotherapy. These receptors all come from a human donor with breast cancer.

The gene calls are TRBV5-1 and TRBJ1-2; 9 bases line up with TRBD1. V lost 4 bases, J lost 3 bases, and 7 bases stayed unmatched. Germline V gene sequence: CDR1 SGHRS, CDR2 YFSETQ. The CDR3 runs 15 residues. The CDR3: CASSPGTGSDYGYTF. The CDR3 DNA sequence: TGCGCCAGCAGCCCGGGGACAGGGAGCGACTATGGCTACACCTTC.

The chain employs TRBV5-1 and TRBJ2-2; TRBD2 aligns across 10 bases. The CDR3 runs to 16 residues. In germline, CDR1 is SGHRS, CDR2 YFSETQ. J gave up 7 bases and V 1 base, and 7 bases lay outside the gene matches. CDR3 sequence reads: CASSLTTSGVGGELFF. The CDR3 nucleotides read TGCGCCAGCAGCTTGACTACTAGCGGGGTTGGCGGGGAGCTGTTTTTT.

The rearrangement links TRBV5-4 to TRBJ2-7, with D perhaps TRBD2 (7 bases). Germline V CDR1 and CDR2: SGHNT, YYREEE (reference sequence). The CDR3 extends over 14 amino acids. The ends were cut back, 4 bases at V and 1 base at J, with 12 bases in the middle. CDR3 sequence: CASSPGGGSYEQYF. The CDR3 coding sequence is TGTGCCAGCAGCCCGGGGGGCGGGTCCTACGAGCAGTACTTC. Filled out from reference TRBV5-4 and TRBJ2-7, the complete variable domain reads ETGVTQSPTHLIKTRGQQVTLRCSSQSGHNTVSWYQQALGQGPQFIFQYYREEENGRGNFPPRFSGLQFPNYSSELNVNALELDDSALYLCASSPGGGSYEQYFGPGTRLTVT.

This rearrangement joins TRBV5-4 to TRBJ2-7; 9 bases match TRBD2. Germline V gene sequence: CDR1 SGHNT, CDR2 YYREEE (reference sequence). Losses at the gene ends were 4 bases for V and 0 bases for J; bases not matched to a gene: 5. The CDR3 is made up of 15 amino acids. As DNA, the CDR3 is TGTGCCAGCAGCGTAGCGGGGGCCCTCTCCTACGAGCAGTACTTC. It yields the protein CASSVAGALSYEQYF. Complete variable domain (other parts from reference TRBV5-4 and TRBJ2-7): ETGVTQSPTHLIKTRGQQVTLRCSSQSGHNTVSWYQQALGQGPQFIFQYYREEENGRGNFPPRFSGLQFPNYSSELNVNALELDDSALYLCASSVAGALSYEQYFGPGTRLTVT.

The chain joins TRBV19 to TRBJ2-5; D is ambiguous. Germline assignment: CDR1 LNHDA and CDR2 SQIVND (reference sequence). Trimming removed 1 base at V and 3 bases at J, with 6 bases between. The CDR3 spans 13 residues. In DNA, the CDR3 is TGTGCCAGTAGTATAGGGACCGAAGAGACCCAGTACTTC. Amino acid sequence: CASSIGTEETQYF.

This clone was found a few times. V is TRBV2 and J is TRBJ2-7; unclear D gene. The CDR3 covers 12 residues. Trimming took 4 bases from V and 4 from J, leaving 8 bases between them. Germline CDR1 and CDR2: SNHLY and FYNNEI. The CDR3 region has the DNA TGTGCCAGCAGTGTCCAGTCTTACGAGCAGTACTTC. Protein sequence: CASSVQSYEQYF.

CDR3 bases: TGTGCCAGCAGCTCCGTGGGGACACTCTCCTACGAGCAGTACTTC. Translating gives CASSSVGTLSYEQYF. V gene TRBV11-2 combines with J gene TRBJ2-7, with D maybe TRBD1 (6 bases). Per the germline V gene, CDR1 is SGHAT and CDR2 is FQNNGV. This CDR3 is 15 amino acids long. Trimming stripped 4 bases from V and 0 bases from J, with 13 bases between. Full variable domain (remainder filled in from reference TRBV11-2 and TRBJ2-7): EAGVAQSPRYKIIEKRQSVAFWCNPISGHATLYWYQQILGQGPKLLIQFQNNGVVDDSQLPKDRFSAERLKGVDSTLKIQPAKLEDSAVYLCASSSVGTLSYEQYFGPGTRLTVT.

The V gene is TRBV5-1, the J gene TRBJ2-7; 7 nucleotides match TRBD1. V gave up 0 bases and J gave up 5 bases; unmatched junction bases: 8. Germline-derived CDR1 and CDR2 are SGHRS and YFSETQ. The CDR3 consists of 15 residues. The CDR3 reads CASSLEGQLANEQYF. The CDR3 DNA follows: TGCGCCAGCAGCTTGGAGGGACAGCTAGCAAACGAGCAGTACTTC.

The chain couples TRBV9 to TRBJ1-3; no definite D call. From germline, CDR1 is SGDLS and CDR2 YYNGEE. CDR3 length: 14 amino acids. Trimming stripped 0 bases from V and 2 bases from J, with 6 bases between. CDR3 in amino acids: CASSVGQPGNTIYF. The CDR3 nucleotides are TGTGCCAGCAGCGTAGGGCAGCCTGGAAACACCATATATTTT.

The chain is built from TRBV12-5 and TRBJ2-4; 7 bases line up with TRBD2. This CDR3 spans 15 amino acids. Germline V gene data show CDR1 as LGHNT and CDR2 as FRNRAP. The V segment lost 5 bases and the J segment 5 bases; nucleotides outside the gene matches: 9. Written as DNA, the CDR3 is TGTGCTAGTGGTCCGGAGCCGGGGGGACAAAACATTCAGTACTTC. Its protein is CASGPEPGGQNIQYF.

V usage is TRBV7-9 and J usage is TRBJ1-1, with unresolved D. The V gene lost 3 bases and the J gene lost 1 base, with 6 bases spanning the gap. CDR3 length: 13 residues. From germline, CDR1 is SEHNR and CDR2 FQNEAQ (reference sequence). DNA of the CDR3: TGTGCCAGCAGCTTTCCGGCGAACACTGAAGCTTTCTTT. This sequence encodes CASSFPANTEAFF.

This sequence joins TRBV4-2 and TRBJ2-1; D gene uncertain. Germline V CDR1 and CDR2: LGHNA, YNFKEQ. V dropped 0 bases and J dropped 3 bases, with 3 bases sitting between them. The length of the CDR3 is 13 residues. CDR3 DNA sequence: TGTGCCAGCAGCCAAGATCACTACAATGAGCAGTTCTTC. It yields the protein CASSQDHYNEQFF.

The chain carries TRBV6-1 and TRBJ2-3; 7 nucleotides match TRBD2. Per the germline V gene, CDR1 is MNHNS and CDR2 is SASEGT. V trimming: 8 bases; J trimming: 1 base; junction bases outside the gene matches: 0. This CDR3 region has 12 residues. CDR3 in amino acids: CASGGGTDTQYF. CDR3 DNA sequence: TGTGCCAGCGGGGGGGGCACAGATACGCAGTATTTT.

V is TRBV9 and J is TRBJ2-3; 8 nucleotides align to TRBD2. Germline V lookup: CDR1 SGDLS, CDR2 YYNGEE. The CDR3 has 13 amino acids. V gave up 4 bases and J gave up 6 bases; unmatched junction bases: 4. CDR3 bases: TGTGCCAGCAGCCGTGGACTAGCCGATACGCAGTATTTT. Translating gives CASSRGLADTQYF.

This chain links TRBV7-2 with TRBJ1-6; maybe TRBD1 (6 bases). Germline loops: CDR1 SGHTA, CDR2 FQGNSA. The V end was cut by 4 bases, the J end by 10 bases, with 14 bases between. This CDR3 is built from 14 residues. This chain's CDR3 is CASSSYRVGSPLHF. The CDR3 bases are TGTGCCAGCAGCTCTTACAGGGTCGGGTCACCCCTCCACTTT.

The chain recombines TRBV7-9 with TRBJ1-5, with D unresolved. This CDR3 has 13 amino acids. The V and J ends lost 5 bases and 2 bases respectively, with 7 bases between them. CDR1 and CDR2 from the germline V gene are SEHNR and FQNEAQ (reference sequence). CDR3 sequence reads: CASSESGNQPQHF. The CDR3 DNA follows: TGTGCCAGCAGCGAGTCTGGCAATCAGCCCCAGCATTTT.

V gene TRBV10-3 combines with J gene TRBJ1-2, with TRBD1 as a possible D gene (5 bases). V was shortened by 6 bases and J by 3 bases, with 20 bases between the two germline ends. The length of the CDR3 is 16 residues. Germline CDR1 and CDR2: ENHRY and SYGVKD. CDR3 bases: TGTGCCATCAGGCTCAGAGGGGAAGGAGGGGACTATGGCTACACCTTC. Its protein product is CAIRLRGEGGDYGYTF.

V usage is TRBV5-1 and J usage is TRBJ2-1; D perhaps matches TRBD1 (6 bases). V lost 2 bases, J lost 0 bases, and 9 bases lay in between. The CDR3 sequence is 15 residues long. From germline, CDR1 is SGHRS and CDR2 YFSETQ. CDR3 coding DNA: TGCGCCAGCAGCTTCGGACAGAGCTCCTACAATGAGCAGTTCTTC. Protein sequence: CASSFGQSSYNEQFF.

This chain connects TRBV5-4 to TRBJ1-3; D unresolved. The length of the CDR3 is 16 residues. V was cut by 0 bases and J by 0 bases, with 10 bases left in between. Per germline, CDR1 SGHNT and CDR2 YYREEE (reference sequence). The DNA of the CDR3 is TGTGCCAGCAGCTTGGGGGGAACCGACTCTGGAAACACCATATATTTT. This codes for CASSLGGTDSGNTIYF.

The chain is built from TRBV7-9 and TRBJ2-4; 12 bases fit TRBD1. The germline gives CDR1 SEHNR, CDR2 FQNEAQ (reference sequence). Trimming at V came to 5 bases and at J to 8 bases, leaving 7 bases not matched to a gene. The CDR3 consists of 15 residues. The CDR3 DNA is TGTGCCAGCAGCACCCGGGACAGGGGGCTCTACATTCAGTACTTC. It is translated as CASSTRDRGLYIQYF.

The chain couples TRBV18 to TRBJ1-5, with 7 bases aligning to TRBD1. J was trimmed by 7 bases and V by 6 bases; bases with no gene match: 12. The CDR3 loop spans 15 amino acids. Germline lookup yields CDR1 KGHSH and CDR2 LQKENI. The CDR3 DNA reads TGTGCCAGCTCCCGTGACAGGGCAGGGCAACAGCCCCAGCATTTT. It specifies CASSRDRAGQQPQHF.

This chain links TRBV11-2 with TRBJ2-3; 13 bases are shared with TRBD2. With V trimmed by 5 bases and J by 0 bases, 2 bases remained unmatched. Germline V gene lookup returns CDR1 SGHAT and CDR2 FQNNGV. This CDR3 has 16 amino acids. The CDR3 loop reads CASSRTSGGSTDTQYF. DNA of the CDR3: TGTGCCAGCAGCCGGACTAGCGGGGGAAGCACAGATACGCAGTATTTT.

The rearrangement links TRBV30 to TRBJ2-7; D possibly corresponds to TRBD2 (5 bases). Germline-derived CDR1 and CDR2 are GTSNPN and SVGIG (reference sequence). Trimming cost V 3 bases and J 9 bases, with 21 bases left between them. The CDR3 spans 14 residues. CDR3: CAWSTPRGTFGQYF. CDR3 DNA: TGTGCCTGGAGCACACCCCGGGGTACCTTCGGGCAGTACTTC.

This chain joins TRBV6-5 and TRBJ1-2, with a tentative D call TRBD1 (6 bases). Trimming stripped 6 bases from V and 2 bases from J, with 13 bases between. Germline values: CDR1 MNHEY, CDR2 SVGAGI. CDR3 length: 14 amino acids. The chain's CDR3 is CASSATGINYGYTF. CDR3 nucleotide sequence: TGTGCCAGCAGCGCGACAGGAATCAACTATGGCTACACCTTC.

The J gene is TRBJ1-5, the V gene TRBV11-2; tentative D call: TRBD1 (5 bases). Germline lookup yields CDR1 SGHAT and CDR2 FQNNGV. The CDR3 consists of 15 residues. The V gene lost 4 bases and the J gene lost 1 base, with 11 bases spanning the gap. In DNA form, the CDR3 reads TGTGCCAGCAGCTCGAACCGGGACAGCAATCAGCCCCAGCATTTT. This gives the protein CASSSNRDSNQPQHF.

The rearrangement links TRBV5-1 to TRBJ2-7; D unresolved. This CDR3 spans 14 amino acids. Germline assignment: CDR1 SGHRS and CDR2 YFSETQ. V was trimmed by 4 bases and J by 5 bases, leaving 16 bases between them. CDR3 nucleotide sequence: TGCGCCAGCAGCGCGGACGGTGTCATGAACGAGCAGTACTTC. Amino acids: CASSADGVMNEQYF. The variable domain in full, completed from reference TRBV5-1 and TRBJ2-7, reads KAGVTQTPRYLIKTRGQQVTLSCSPISGHRSVSWYQQTPGQGLQFLFEYFSETQRNKGNFPGRFSGRQFSNSRSEMNVSTLELGDSALYLCASSADGVMNEQYFGPGTRLTVT.